The 25 T cell receptor beta chains listed next were all sequenced from one sample in a study of CD8+CD57+ T cells in acquired aplastic anemia. The sequenced patients had an expansion of CD8+CD57+ cells seen by flow cytometry. CDR3 and TCR beta VDJ profiling relied on genomic DNA as the template. TCRdb processed the reads anew with MiXCR; each CDR3 protein has one entry. The sample contains about 180,000 distinct CDR3 sequences, about 60% of which appear only once. The material sequenced was sorted CD4+, CD8+, or CD8+CD57+ T cells (not recorded which) from PBMCs. The receptors stem from a human donor with aplastic anemia.

The chain links TRBV4-2 to TRBJ1-1; D uncertain. V was shortened by 5 bases and J by 8 bases, with 12 bases between the two germline ends. This CDR3 is built from 12 residues. Germline CDR1 and CDR2: LGHNA and YNFKEQ. In DNA, the CDR3 is TGTGCCAGCAGCTCACCCGGGGAGGAAGCTTTCTTT. Amino acids: CASSSPGEEAFF.

V gene TRBV27 combines with J gene TRBJ1-2; 7 bases line up with TRBD1. Looked up from germline, CDR1 is MNHEY and CDR2 is SMNVEV (reference sequence). The trim removed 0 bases at V and 8 bases at J, leaving 3 bases unmatched. The CDR3 is made up of 13 amino acids. The CDR3 protein is CASSLSGGGGYTF. CDR3 DNA sequence: TGTGCCAGCAGTTTATCAGGGGGCGGAGGCTACACCTTC.

This clonotype showed up just a few times. The genes are TRBV29-1 and TRBJ2-7; D may be TRBD1 or TRBD2 (5 bases each). The V and J ends lost 7 bases and 3 bases respectively, with 13 bases between them. Germline-derived CDR1 and CDR2 are SQVTM and ANQGSEA. This CDR3 contains 12 residues. The CDR3 nucleotides read TGCAGCGGAAGGGACGGAGTCTACGAGCAGTACTTC. As protein: CSGRDGVYEQYF.

This clonotype appeared a few times. The CDR3: CASSVRAGVVNEQFF. CDR3 DNA: TGTGCCAGCAGCGTACGTGCCGGGGTTGTCAATGAGCAGTTCTTC. The chain is built from TRBV9 and TRBJ2-1, with D possibly matching TRBD2 (5 bases). The germline V and J ends were trimmed by 1 base and 6 bases, with 14 bases remaining between them. Germline V gives CDR1 SGDLS, CDR2 YYNGEE. This CDR3 comprises 15 residues.

The rearrangement joins TRBV19 to TRBJ1-1, with unresolved D. Germline loops: CDR1 LNHDA, CDR2 SQIVND (reference sequence). The ends were cut back, 4 bases at V and 4 bases at J, with 19 bases in the middle. The CDR3 has 16 residues. DNA of the CDR3: TGTGCCAGTAGTAAGTTGGGGATCCTGGGGAGCACTGAAGCTTTCTTT. Translation: CASSKLGILGSTEAFF.

A single count supports this clonotype. The rearrangement links TRBV12-3 or TRBV12-4 to TRBJ2-5, with 10 bases matching TRBD1. The ends lost 5 bases at V and 7 bases at J; junction bases unmatched: 13. This CDR3 spans 16 amino acids. CDR3 in DNA: TGTGCCAGCAGTCCTCTCCGGGACAGGGGACGAGTGACCCAGTACTTC. Amino acids: CASSPLRDRGRVTQYF.

The chain uses TRBV6-4 and TRBJ2-3; D is tentatively TRBD1 or TRBD2 (6 bases each). Germline lookup yields CDR1 MRHNA and CDR2 SNTAGT. The CDR3 consists of 14 residues. Trimming shortened V by 4 bases and J by 4 bases, and 12 bases separated the two germline ends. The CDR3 loop reads CASSGQAGSDTQYF. CDR3 DNA: TGTGCCAGCAGTGGACAGGCGGGGTCAGATACGCAGTATTTT.

This clonotype was seen at least ten times. This chain uses TRBV4-1 with TRBJ1-4; 9 bases line up with TRBD1. J gave up 7 bases and V 0 bases, and 3 bases lay outside the gene matches. The CDR3 length is 15 residues. Germline V gene lookup returns CDR1 MGHRA and CDR2 YSYEKL. Here the CDR3 reads CASSQDRGQGEKLFF. As DNA, the CDR3 is TGCGCCAGCAGCCAAGATCGGGGACAGGGTGAAAAACTGTTTTTT.

The V gene is TRBV15, the J gene TRBJ1-1; D call uncertain. Germline V lookup: CDR1 LNHNV, CDR2 YYDKDF (reference sequence). The V end lost 1 base, the J end lost 1 base, and 7 bases lay between the germline ends. The CDR3 totals 14 residues. The CDR3 loop is CATSRVLGNTEAFF. The CDR3 coding sequence is TGTGCCACCAGCAGAGTGTTAGGGAACACTGAAGCTTTCTTT.

V is TRBV2 and J is TRBJ1-2; D may be TRBD1 (6 bases). Trimming pared 7 bases from V and 2 bases from J, leaving 11 bases between. Germline V lookup: CDR1 SNHLY, CDR2 FYNNEI. This CDR3 spans 13 amino acids. The CDR3 sequence is CASTGRGNYGYTF. The CDR3 bases are TGTGCCAGCACAGGCAGGGGAAACTATGGCTACACCTTC.

The chain carries TRBV5-6 and TRBJ2-7, with D unclear. CDR3 length: 15 residues. V lost 2 bases, J lost 0 bases, and 12 bases lay in between. From germline, CDR1 is SGHDT and CDR2 YYEEEE. The CDR3 here is CASSFYSYDSYEQYF. The CDR3 DNA reads TGTGCCAGCAGCTTCTACAGTTACGACTCCTACGAGCAGTACTTC. Filled out from reference TRBV5-6 and TRBJ2-7, the complete variable domain reads DAGVTQSPTHLIKTRGQQVTLRCSPKSGHDTVSWYQQALGQGPQFIFQYYEEEERQRGNFPDRFSGHQFPNYSSELNVNALLLGDSALYLCASSFYSYDSYEQYFGPGTRLTVT.

This chain links TRBV5-1 with TRBJ2-7, with TRBD1 as a possible D gene (6 bases). V dropped 0 bases and J dropped 7 bases, with 23 bases sitting between them. Looked up from germline, CDR1 is SGHRS and CDR2 is YFSETQ. This CDR3 spans 17 amino acids. CDR3 in DNA: TGCGCCAGCAGCTTGGCCTTGACAGGCATCAACTTTGGGGAGCAGTACTTC. Translating gives CASSLALTGINFGEQYF.

The J gene is TRBJ2-7, the V gene TRBV12-3 or TRBV12-4, with 7 bases lining up with TRBD1. The CDR3 loop spans 14 amino acids. Losses at the gene ends were 4 bases for V and 7 bases for J; bases not matched to a gene: 10. The CDR3 is CASSSGQGVQEQYF. The CDR3 nucleotides read TGTGCCAGCAGTTCGGGGCAGGGGGTGCAAGAGCAGTACTTC.

Note on this clonotype: One end of the junction varies from germline; a read error may be responsible. V usage is TRBV14 and J usage is TRBJ2-7; 7 bases match TRBD2. Matching the DNA end better, TRBJ2-1 makes the J call doubtful. The CDR3 spans 17 residues. Germline CDR1 and CDR2: SGHDN and FVKESK. The CDR3 protein is CASSQDGLADSYNGQFF. For the CDR3, the DNA is TGTGCCAGCAGCCAAGATGGGCTAGCGGACTCCTACAATGGGCAGTTCTTC.

The chain uses TRBV11-2 and TRBJ1-6; TRBD1 matches at 8 bases. The CDR3 totals 15 residues. Germline V gene lookup returns CDR1 SGHAT and CDR2 FQNNGV. The ends lost 1 base at V and 6 bases at J; junction bases unmatched: 2. CDR3 region: CASSLAGQGNSPLHF. CDR3 sequence (DNA): TGTGCCAGCAGCTTAGCAGGACAGGGTAATTCACCCCTCCACTTT.

In its sample, this clonotype was seen a few times. The rearrangement joins TRBV25-1 to TRBJ2-7; D is undetermined. The CDR3 has 11 amino acids. V lost 6 bases to trimming and J lost 2 bases, with 5 bases between them. Germline V gene sequence: CDR1 MGHDK, CDR2 SYGVNS. Here the CDR3 DNA reads TGTGCCAGCAGCCGGGCCTACGAGCAGTACTTC. The encoded protein is CASSRAYEQYF.

The chain recombines TRBV7-2 with TRBJ1-6; TRBD1 might be the D (6 bases). V lost 0 bases to trimming and J lost 8 bases, with 14 bases between them. CDR1 and CDR2 (germline): SGHTA, FQGNSA. CDR3 length: 16 residues. DNA for the CDR3: TGTGCCAGCAGCTTAGCGCCTTCAGGGGTGGATTCACCCCTCCACTTT. It specifies CASSLAPSGVDSPLHF. The full variable domain, rest sourced from reference TRBV7-2 and TRBJ1-6, is GAGVSQSPSNKVTEKGKDVELRCDPISGHTALYWYRQSLGQGLEFLIYFQGNSAPDKSGLPSDRFSAERTGGSVSTLTIQRTQQEDSAVYLCASSLAPSGVDSPLHFGNGTRLTVT.

This chain connects TRBV7-9 to TRBJ1-3, with 10 bases lining up with TRBD1. The CDR3 is 16 amino acids. CDR1 SEHNR and CDR2 FQNEAQ come from the germline V gene (reference sequence). V lost 3 bases, J lost 1 base, and 3 bases stayed unmatched. The CDR3 loop reads CASSFRQGASGNTIYF. Here the CDR3 DNA reads TGTGCCAGCAGCTTTAGACAGGGGGCGTCTGGAAACACCATATATTTT.

The genes are TRBV20-1 and TRBJ1-1, with D possibly matching TRBD1 (5 bases). V was pared by 6 bases and J by 0 bases, with 11 bases between. The CDR3 has 13 amino acids. Germline V gives CDR1 DFQATT, CDR2 SNEGSKA (reference sequence). In DNA, the CDR3 is TGCAGTGCGAGCGGGGGAGTGAACACTGAAGCTTTCTTT. Protein product: CSASGGVNTEAFF.

V gene TRBV7-9 combines with J gene TRBJ1-2; 8 nucleotides agree with TRBD1. Germline CDR1 SEHNR, CDR2 FQNEAQ (reference sequence). This CDR3 region has 16 residues. Trimming took 5 bases from V and 4 from J; bases not matched to a gene: 12. CDR3 region: CASSPTGQGSGYGYTF. The CDR3 region has the DNA TGTGCCAGCAGCCCAACCGGACAGGGTTCGGGCTATGGCTACACCTTC.

The chain recombines TRBV5-1 with TRBJ1-1; possibly TRBD1 for D (5 bases). The CDR3 sequence is 12 residues long. V lost 2 bases and J lost 5, with 7 bases in between. CDR1 is SGHRS, CDR2 YFSETQ, per germline. Here the CDR3 DNA reads TGCGCCAGCAGCTTCGAGGGGACTGAAGCTTTCTTT. It is translated as CASSFEGTEAFF.

The genes are TRBV4-3 and TRBJ2-3; D might be TRBD2 (7 bases). The CDR3 covers 15 residues. The V gene's germline CDR1 is LGHNA and CDR2 YSLEER. V was clipped by 0 bases and J by 4 bases, with 11 bases between them. The CDR3 DNA sequence: TGCGCCAGCAGCCAAGATCGAGGGGGGGCAGATACGCAGTATTTT. Amino acids: CASSQDRGGADTQYF.

The chain carries TRBV29-1 and TRBJ1-2; D gene ambiguous. The CDR3 consists of 11 residues. Trimming removed 3 bases at V and 1 base at J, with 3 bases between. Germline values: CDR1 SQVTM, CDR2 ANQGSEA. The CDR3 spells CSVDGNYGYTF. The CDR3 DNA sequence: TGCAGCGTTGACGGTAACTATGGCTACACCTTC.

Remarks on this clonotype: Germline and junction disagree at one end, which may indicate a read error. CDR3 region: CASSPGLGEPQYF. The CDR3 nucleotides are TGTGCTAGCAGCCCCGGACTAGGAGAGCCCCAGTACTTC. V and J are TRBV7-7 and TRBJ2-5; TRBD2 agrees at 7 bases. CDR1 and CDR2 (germline): SSHAT, FNYEAQ (reference sequence). The CDR3 length is 13 residues. The whole variable domain, filled in from reference TRBV7-7 and TRBJ2-5, reads GAGVSQSPRYKVTKRGQDVTLRCDPISSHATLYWYQQALGQGPEFLTYFNYEAQPDKSGLPSDRFSAERPEGSISTLTIQRTEQRDSAMYRCASSPGLGEPQYFGPGTRLLVL.

The chain links TRBV12-3 or TRBV12-4 to TRBJ2-3; 7 bases fit TRBD1. The CDR3 sequence is 16 residues long. With 1 base clipped from V and 2 bases from J, the junction kept 6 bases outside the gene matches. The CDR3 sequence is CASSLEGAGNTDTQYF. The CDR3 DNA reads as TGTGCCAGCAGTTTAGAGGGGGCTGGAAACACAGATACGCAGTATTTT.